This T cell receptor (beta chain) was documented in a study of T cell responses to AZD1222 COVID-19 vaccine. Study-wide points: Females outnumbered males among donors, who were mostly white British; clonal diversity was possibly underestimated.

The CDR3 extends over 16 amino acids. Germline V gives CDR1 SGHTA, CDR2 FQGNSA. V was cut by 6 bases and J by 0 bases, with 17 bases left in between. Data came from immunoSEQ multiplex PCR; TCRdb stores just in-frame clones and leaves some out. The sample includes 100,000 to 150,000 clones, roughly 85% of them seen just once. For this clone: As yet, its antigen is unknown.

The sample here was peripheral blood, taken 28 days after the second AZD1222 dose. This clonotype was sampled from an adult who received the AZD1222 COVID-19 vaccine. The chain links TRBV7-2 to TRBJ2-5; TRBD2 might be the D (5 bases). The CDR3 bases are TGTGCCAGCAGTCCCCCAAGCGGCCGAAACCAAGAGACCCAGTACTTC. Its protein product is CASSPPSGRNQETQYF. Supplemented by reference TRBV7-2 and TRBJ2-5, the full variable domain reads GAGVSQSPSNKVTEKGKDVELRCDPISGHTALYWYRQSLGQGLEFLIYFQGNSAPDKSGLPSDRFSAERTGGSVSTLTIQRTQQEDSAVYLCASSPPSGRNQETQYFGPGTRLLVL.